Following are 12 T cell receptor beta chains from one sample sequenced in a study of STAT5B mutations in CD4+ large granular lymphocyte leukemia. TCRdb's table, derived via immunoSEQ multiplex PCR, lists solely in-frame clones and lacks some. The table lists 20,000 to 25,000 clones, approximately 75% of them singletons. Sequenced sample: CD4+ T cells from blood buffy coats. These receptors were obtained from a human donor in good health.

The chain is built from TRBV9 and TRBJ2-7, with TRBD1 matching 10 bases. Unmatched junction bases numbered 1, after V lost 4 bases and J lost 3 bases. The CDR3 has 13 amino acids. Germline values: CDR1 SGDLS, CDR2 YYNGEE. CDR3 region: CASSRTGGYEQYF. For the CDR3, the DNA is TGTGCCAGCAGCAGGACAGGGGGCTACGAGCAGTACTTC.

The V gene is TRBV11-2, the J gene TRBJ2-5; D unclear. Deletions cut 5 bases from V and 5 bases from J, with 6 bases between. The CDR3 is 11 amino acids. CDR1 is SGHAT and CDR2 is FQNNGV in the germline V gene. The CDR3 spells CASSLRETQYF. CDR3 sequence (DNA): TGTGCCAGCAGCCTACGTGAGACCCAGTACTTC.

The J gene is TRBJ2-7, the V gene TRBV29-1; D is undetermined. Per the germline V gene, CDR1 is SQVTM and CDR2 is ANQGSEA. The CDR3 extends over 11 amino acids. The ends were cut back, 1 base at V and 3 bases at J, with 4 bases in the middle. The CDR3 nucleotides are TGCAGCGTTGAAGGCGGCTACGAGCAGTACTTC. As protein: CSVEGGYEQYF.

This clone was counted between two and nine times. V gene TRBV11-3 combines with J gene TRBJ1-2; 7 bases fit TRBD1. V dropped 5 bases and J dropped 6; count of bases not matched to a gene: 3. Germline CDR1 reads SGHNT; CDR2 reads YENEEA. This CDR3 contains 12 residues. CDR3 bases: TGTGCCAGCAGCCAGGACAGGAATGGCTACACCTTC. This translates into CASSQDRNGYTF. Drawing the rest from reference TRBV11-3 and TRBJ1-2, the complete variable domain is EAGVVQSPRYKIIEKKQPVAFWCNPISGHNTLYWYLQNLGQGPELLIRYENEEAVDDSQLPKDRFSAERLKGVDSTLKIQPAELGDSAVYLCASSQDRNGYTFGSGTRLTVV.

This rearrangement joins TRBV4-1 to TRBJ1-3, with D maybe TRBD1 (5 bases). With 2 bases removed from V and 0 bases from J, the gap between germline ends came to 26 bases. Per germline, CDR1 MGHRA and CDR2 YSYEKL. The CDR3 is 21 amino acids. The CDR3: CASSQPREGWQGLSSGNTIYF. The DNA for the CDR3 is TGCGCCAGCAGCCAACCCCGAGAGGGTTGGCAGGGACTTAGCTCTGGAAACACCATATATTTT.

The chain links TRBV7-2 to TRBJ1-2; 9 bases are shared with TRBD1. J lost 0 bases, V lost 6 bases, and 5 bases had no gene match. Germline CDR1 and CDR2: SGHTA and FQGNSA. This CDR3 spans 15 amino acids. CDR3 amino acids: CASSRTGGSNYGYTF. The CDR3 nucleotides are TGTGCCAGCAGTCGTACAGGGGGCTCTAACTATGGCTACACCTTC.

J is TRBJ1-3 and V is TRBV9; no clear D. Trimming took 0 bases from V and 8 from J, leaving 12 bases between them. CDR3 length equals 14 residues. Germline values: CDR1 SGDLS, CDR2 YYNGEE. The CDR3 DNA follows: TGTGCCAGCAGCGTAGCTCCCAGCGGAGACACCATATATTTT. Translating gives CASSVAPSGDTIYF.

The chain employs TRBV7-8 and TRBJ2-7; no clear D gene. The CDR3 totals 13 residues. Germline assignment: CDR1 SGHVS and CDR2 FQNEAQ. V shed 5 bases and J shed 7 bases, with 15 bases lying between them. The CDR3: CASSRTWTEEQYF. In nucleotides, the CDR3 is TGTGCCAGCAGCCGAACCTGGACGGAAGAGCAGTACTTC.

There are a few counts of this clone. This sequence joins TRBV28 and TRBJ1-1, with D possibly being TRBD1 (6 bases). The germline V gene encodes CDR1 MDHEN and CDR2 SYDVKM. The CDR3 sequence is 14 residues long. V dropped 7 bases and J dropped 7 bases, with 19 bases sitting between them. CDR3 coding DNA: TGTGCCAGCACCCCTCGTGGCACAGGGAGTGAAGCTTTCTTT. Translating it yields CASTPRGTGSEAFF.

The CDR3 DNA reads TGTGCCAGCGGGGGGGCCAGCACAGATACGCAGTATTTT. This encodes CASGGASTDTQYF. J is TRBJ2-3 and V is TRBV28; TRBD2 might be the D (7 bases). V gave up 8 bases and J gave up 0 bases, with 9 bases separating them. This CDR3 is built from 13 residues. From germline, CDR1 is MDHEN and CDR2 SYDVKM.

The V call is TRBV21-1, the J call TRBJ1-6; TRBD1, the table's D call, lacks a check against the DNA. TRBV21-1 is termed a pseudogene. The CDR3 is 17 amino acids. CDR3 bases: TGTGCCAGCAGCAAAGGGGACAGAGAAGAGAATAATTCACCCCTCCACTTT. It translates to CASSKGDREENNSPLHF.

The rearrangement uses TRBV25-1 and TRBJ1-5, with a tentative D call TRBD1 (6 bases). This CDR3 spans 15 amino acids. The V end lost 3 bases, the J end lost 1 base, and 10 bases lay between the germline ends. Germline CDR1 MGHDK, CDR2 SYGVNS. CDR3 in DNA: TGTGCCAGCAGTGACGGGGGGGCGAGCAATCAGCCCCAGCATTTT. Its translation is CASSDGGASNQPQHF.